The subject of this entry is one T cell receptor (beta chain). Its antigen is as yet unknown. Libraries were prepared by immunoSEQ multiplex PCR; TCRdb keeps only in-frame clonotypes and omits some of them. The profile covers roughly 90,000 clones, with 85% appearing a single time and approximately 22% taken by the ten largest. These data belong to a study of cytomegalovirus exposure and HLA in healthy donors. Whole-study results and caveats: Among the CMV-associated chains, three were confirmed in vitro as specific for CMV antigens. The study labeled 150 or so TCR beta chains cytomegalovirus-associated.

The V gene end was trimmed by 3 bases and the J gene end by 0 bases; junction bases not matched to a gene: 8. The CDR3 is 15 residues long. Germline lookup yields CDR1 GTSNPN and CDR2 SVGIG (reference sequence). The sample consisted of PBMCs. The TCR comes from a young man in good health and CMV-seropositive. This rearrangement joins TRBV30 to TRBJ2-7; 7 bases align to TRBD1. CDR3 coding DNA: TGTGCCTGGAGGAAGGGGGCCGGCCGCTCCTACGAGCAGTACTTC. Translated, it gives CAWRKGAGRSYEQYF.